This T cell receptor (beta chain) appears in the sequencing data of a study of cytomegalovirus exposure and HLA in healthy donors. Overall study results and limits: In a later analysis, TCR beta V- and J-gene trimming was associated with a missense DCLRE1C variant. Fewer N-insertions (relative to the roughly 720-donor mean) were reportedly seen in an Asian-associated ancestry cluster in a later analysis. With further analysis later on, most CMV-associated TCR beta chains appeared HLA-restricted.

The PCR employed 60 Vbeta primers together with 13 Jbeta primers. Assay: immunoSEQ multiplex PCR; the TCRdb copy retains only in-frame clones and omits some. The repertoire holds over 100,000 clones, with roughly 65% as singletons. The donors comprised healthy bone marrow donors. The CDR3 has 13 residues. Trimming pared 8 bases from V and 5 bases from J, leaving 13 bases between. Germline V gene sequence: CDR1 LNHDA, CDR2 SQIVND (reference sequence). About this clone itself: Its antigen remains unknown.

The genes are TRBV19 and TRBJ2-1, with D possibly being TRBD2 (6 bases). The sample was PBMCs. The TCR was taken from a middle-aged man in good health and CMV-seropositive. CDR3 amino acids: CASAREENNEQFF. Here the CDR3 DNA reads TGTGCCAGTGCCAGGGAGGAGAACAATGAGCAGTTCTTC.